The source of this T cell receptor (beta chain) is a study of blood T cell repertoires in COVID-19. Turning to the study itself: Some COVID-19 samples were acute and others convalescent; all came from the United States, Italy and Spain. PBMCs, B-cell-depleted T cells, or T cells provided the cDNA or gDNA that made up the material.

This clone was counted a few times. Profiled with immunoSEQ multiplex PCR; TCRdb holds only in-frame clones, not every one. The table has around 700,000 clones, approximately 90% seen once. The CDR3 totals 15 residues. Unmatched junction bases numbered 3, after V lost 3 bases and J lost 1 base. Germline V gives CDR1 MRHNA, CDR2 SNTAGT. This chain links TRBV6-4 with TRBJ2-3, with 8 bases matching TRBD1. The TCR was taken from a woman aged 18 to 35 with acute or convalescent COVID-19. Sequenced sample: peripheral blood. The CDR3 loop is CASSEETGGTDTQYF. In DNA form, the CDR3 reads TGTGCCAGCAGTGAGGAGACAGGGGGCACAGATACGCAGTATTTT.